Below are 17 T cell receptor beta chains sequenced from a single sample in a study of shared clonotypes between healthy human individuals. Positively selected for CCR7, the CD45RO-negative cells used as naive CD8 cells excluded terminally differentiated effector memory CD45RA+ cells. Clones were read by immunoSEQ multiplex PCR, and TCRdb kept only the in-frame ones, dropping some. The sample includes approximately 2,000,000 clones, about 93% seen only once; the top ten take about 1.7%. Sequences were obtained from naive CD8+ T cells from PBMCs. Receptor source: a man aged 18 to 29 in good health. Some clones in this sample may be carry-over from other donors' samples.

This clone occurred once. This chain joins TRBV9 and TRBJ2-5; D might be TRBD2 (6 bases). Germline CDR1 reads SGDLS; CDR2 reads YYNGEE. The CDR3 extends over 12 amino acids. The V end lost 3 bases, the J end lost 8 bases, and 11 bases lay between the germline ends. CDR3 sequence: CASSGRGTTQYF. CDR3 nucleotides: TGTGCCAGCAGCGGACGTGGGACTACCCAGTACTTC.

The CDR3 region is CASSLVVRQRTDTQYF. The CDR3 DNA is TGTGCCAGCAGTTTAGTAGTGCGACAGAGAACAGATACGCAGTATTTT. The J gene is TRBJ2-3, the V gene TRBV27; a weak D match, TRBD1 (5 bases). Germline V CDR1 and CDR2: MNHEY, SMNVEV (reference sequence). The CDR3 consists of 16 residues. V was shortened by 2 bases and J by 3 bases, with 15 bases between the two germline ends.

CDR3 sequence: CATNPGTGGVKDTEAFF. In nucleotides, the CDR3 is TGTGCCACGAACCCCGGGACAGGGGGCGTAAAGGACACTGAAGCTTTCTTT. V is TRBV10-3 and J is TRBJ1-1; 12 nucleotides agree with TRBD1. Losses at the gene ends were 10 bases for V and 3 bases for J; bases not matched to a gene: 15. Looked up from germline, CDR1 is ENHRY and CDR2 is SYGVKD. The CDR3 runs to 17 residues.

The J gene is TRBJ2-7, the V gene TRBV27; D is undetermined. The germline gives CDR1 MNHEY, CDR2 SMNVEV (reference sequence). The length of the CDR3 is 13 residues. Trimming left V 4 bases short and J 3 bases short, with 10 bases between. As DNA, the CDR3 is TGTGCCAGCAGTTACGGAACTCTCTACGAGCAGTACTTC. Amino acids: CASSYGTLYEQYF.

A remark on this clone: Other DNA sequences in this specimen translate into the identical CDR3. The V and J genes are TRBV9 and TRBJ2-2; no definite D call. V shed 0 bases and J shed 5 bases, with 5 bases lying between them. The CDR3 totals 13 residues. From germline, CDR1 is SGDLS and CDR2 YYNGEE. CDR3 coding DNA: TGTGCCAGCAGCGTAGTCCCTACCGGGGAGCTGTTTTTT. Its protein is CASSVVPTGELFF.

The chain carries TRBV28 and TRBJ2-3, with TRBD2 matching 13 bases. The length of the CDR3 is 16 residues. J lost 6 bases, V lost 7 bases, and 10 bases had no gene match. Germline values: CDR1 MDHEN, CDR2 SYDVKM. The CDR3 here is CASTFMTSGRRDTQYF. The DNA for the CDR3 is TGTGCCAGCACCTTCATGACTAGCGGGAGGCGGGATACGCAGTATTTT.

This chain joins TRBV19 and TRBJ2-2, with 10 bases matching TRBD1. J was trimmed by 5 bases and V by 7 bases; bases with no gene match: 7. This CDR3 has 15 residues. Germline V lookup: CDR1 LNHDA, CDR2 SQIVND (reference sequence). This chain's CDR3 is CASTNDRGQTGELFF. In DNA form, the CDR3 reads TGTGCCAGTACCAACGACAGGGGGCAAACCGGGGAGCTGTTTTTT.

The V and J genes are TRBV27 and TRBJ2-1; no firm D call. Trimming stripped 7 bases from V and 0 bases from J, with 19 bases between. CDR1 is MNHEY, CDR2 SMNVEV, per germline (reference sequence). The CDR3 is 17 residues long. CDR3 amino acids: CASTPFSGVSSYNEQFF. For the CDR3, the DNA is TGTGCCAGCACCCCTTTTAGTGGGGTGAGCTCCTACAATGAGCAGTTCTTC.

The rearrangement joins TRBV7-9 to TRBJ2-7; the match to TRBD2 covers 10 bases. The CDR3 is 15 residues long. Germline loops: CDR1 SEHNR, CDR2 FQNEAQ (reference sequence). V lost 4 bases to trimming and J lost 2 bases; unmatched junction nucleotides: 5. The CDR3: CASSSTSGNPYEQYF. CDR3 DNA sequence: TGTGCCAGCAGCTCCACTAGCGGGAATCCCTACGAGCAGTACTTC.

The rearrangement uses TRBV5-8 and TRBJ1-5; 9 positions match TRBD1. The CDR3 runs to 14 residues. Unmatched junction bases numbered 6, after V lost 5 bases and J lost 6 bases. The germline V gene has CDR1 SGHTS and CDR2 YDEGEE. CDR3 DNA sequence: TGTGCCAGCAGAGGGGACAGGGACAGTCAGCCCCAGCATTTT. Translated: CASRGDRDSQPQHF.

The table lists this clone with a few counts. The V and J genes are TRBV29-1 and TRBJ2-7, with a possible D match to TRBD2 (6 bases). CDR1 and CDR2 (germline): SQVTM, ANQGSEA. The CDR3 has 14 amino acids. The ends were cut back, 4 bases at V and 2 bases at J, with 15 bases in the middle. CDR3 DNA: TGCAGCGTTGTATTCGGGAGCCGGCCCTACGAGCAGTACTTC. It specifies CSVVFGSRPYEQYF.

Comments on this clone: Other DNA sequences within the sample encode an identical CDR3. The chain uses TRBV29-1 and TRBJ2-1; D not resolved. The V gene's germline CDR1 is SQVTM and CDR2 ANQGSEA. Trimming took 8 bases from V and 4 from J, leaving 9 bases between them. The CDR3 is 11 amino acids. Here the CDR3 DNA reads TGCAGCCTTGGCGGATACAATGAGCAGTTCTTC. As protein: CSLGGYNEQFF.

This clone was counted a single time. The V and J genes are TRBV11-2 and TRBJ2-5, with D unclear. In germline, CDR1 is SGHAT, CDR2 FQNNGV. Trimming took 6 bases from V and 0 from J, leaving 8 bases between them. This CDR3 spans 13 amino acids. Here the CDR3 reads CASSSPYQETQYF. The CDR3 DNA sequence: TGTGCCAGCAGTTCCCCGTACCAAGAGACCCAGTACTTC.

This clone appeared a single time. The genes are TRBV5-4 and TRBJ2-7; 12 nucleotides align to TRBD2. Germline loops: CDR1 SGHNT, CDR2 YYREEE (reference sequence). CDR3 size: 16 residues. V gave up 0 bases and J gave up 6 bases; unmatched junction bases: 7. For the CDR3, the DNA is TGTGCCAGCAGCTTGGTAGGACTAGCGGGATCTCTCGAGCAGTACTTC. Residues: CASSLVGLAGSLEQYF. Full variable domain (outside the CDR3, taken from reference TRBV5-4 and TRBJ2-7): ETGVTQSPTHLIKTRGQQVTLRCSSQSGHNTVSWYQQALGQGPQFIFQYYREEENGRGNFPPRFSGLQFPNYSSELNVNALELDDSALYLCASSLVGLAGSLEQYFGPGTRLTVT.

V gene TRBV28 combines with J gene TRBJ2-1; 13 bases fit TRBD2. V shed 5 bases and J 10 bases; nucleotides not matched to a gene: 14. CDR3 length: 17 residues. CDR1 and CDR2 from the germline V gene are MDHEN and SYDVKM. The CDR3 coding sequence is TGTGCCAGCAGTCCTATCAGATCGAGGACTAGCGGGAGAGAGCAGTTCTTC. Its translation: CASSPIRSRTSGREQFF.

The rearrangement uses TRBV4-3 and TRBJ1-2; D ambiguous. Germline-derived CDR1 and CDR2 are LGHNA and YSLEER. CDR3 length: 14 residues. Deletions cut 0 bases from V and 4 bases from J, with 9 bases between. In DNA form, the CDR3 reads TGCGCCAGCAGCCAAGATACGACCGGCTATGGCTACACCTTC. Protein: CASSQDTTGYGYTF.

The chain employs TRBV9 and TRBJ2-7; TRBD2 aligns across 7 bases. The CDR3 runs 11 residues. V trimming: 7 bases; J trimming: 9 bases; junction bases outside the gene matches: 7. Germline CDR1 is SGDLS and CDR2 is YYNGEE. CDR3 DNA sequence: TGTGCCAGCGGGGACGGGGAGGGGCAGTACTTC. Protein sequence: CASGDGEGQYF.